The sequence of this TCR beta chain was determined in a study of shared clonotypes between healthy human individuals (dated by TCRdb to the early 2020s). In the study overall: The cohort included three men and a couple of women between 18 and 49 years of age. For each donor, CD4 naive and CD4 memory were each given three plates, CD8 naive was given two plates, and CD8 memory was given one plate. To estimate repertoire size and how much clonotypes are shared between individuals, the study performed deep sequencing of blood TCR repertoires from a few healthy adults. Different laboratories and diverse techniques were used to prepare libraries and sequence TCR repertoires, to increase sequencing depth and limit assay-specific biases. Between about 0.85 and 8.9 billion PBMCs per donor were obtained by leukapheresis. The paper as a whole reports these results and caveats: Incomplete sequencing was indicated by rarefaction of sorted-subset datasets, despite the large sequencing depth. Only blood was sampled, and tissue TCR repertoires likely differ from those in blood. Naive subsets generally had larger estimated clonotype richness than memory subsets did. Because the study included only a small number of donors, the genetic and exposure-history diversity represented was limited. Compared with non-shared clonotypes, the clonotypes found in all four sorted-subset donors had higher generation probabilities. When a few donors were compared, the shared fraction of clonotypes was roughly 4.8% for naive CD4, approximately 3.5% for naive CD8, 2% to 2.5% for memory CD4, and roughly 0.43% for memory CD8. Pairwise subsampling led to the expectation that sequencing depth would affect the degree of clonotype sharing among donors.

Using the deep immunoSEQ assay, TCR CDR3 regions were amplified from genomic DNA by multiplex PCR. For each cell subset, the extracted genomic DNA was distributed evenly across all wells of several immunoSEQ 96-well plates, and each plate served as one replicate. For sorted subsets, each replicate PCR was loaded with about 0.2 ug genomic DNA, equivalent to 32,000 or so T cell genomes. The purified libraries were quantified using a Qubit 3.0 fluorometer, sized with a Bioanalyzer 2100, and then quantified again using the KAPA Library Quantification kit. Each immunoSEQ 96-well plate was sequenced on its own single-read 150-cycle Illumina NextSeq 550 flow cell. The study's processing was this. Because the immunoSEQ output held only junctional sequences and lacked quality scores, the filtering could not match the filtering applied to full-length reads. To assign V/J genes and CDR3, sequences were annotated using PyIR, a Python wrapper for IgBLAST v1.9, with IMGT germline references. Reads with weak V/J assignments (E-value above 1e-6), missing CDR3, stop codons, out-of-frame junctions, or ambiguous translated residues were removed. V3J clonotypes were defined as sequences sharing an identical inferred V gene, J gene, and CDR3 amino acid sequence. The percentage overlap between two repertoires was calculated by dividing the number of shared unique clonotypes by the size of the smaller repertoire. Repertoire richness was assessed with RTK rarefaction, the Chao1 estimator, and Recon v2.1 estimates of unobserved clonotypes. Generation probabilities for all TCRbeta clonotypes obtained by the gDNA method from a handful of donors were computed using OLGA. TCRdb mirrors the immuneACCESS table, restricted to in-frame sequences. Some clones are absent from its copies; in checked studies, under half trace to an unresolved V gene, and the reason for the others is unknown. V, J and clone size derive from that table, while D and trimming were established from the DNA sequence. This sample lists 800,000 to 950,000 clones; roughly 96% were detected once. The ten biggest clones cover approximately 0.2% of the sample.

As regards this clone: The antigen it binds to is not known. No much larger clonotype is one base removed from it; base qualities were not supplied.

For the CD8 naive samples, CD45RO-negative cells were positively selected for CCR7, yielding a CD45RA+CCR7+ population from which TemRA cells were excluded. The donors were healthy, HIV-negative adults with no recently reported acute infections or vaccinations. All donors were Caucasian adults living in Nashville, Tennessee, USA. After blood collection by leukapheresis, PBMCs were isolated using Ficoll-Histopaque density gradient centrifugation and then cryopreserved in the vapor phase of liquid nitrogen. Analytical flow cytometry was used to check the purity and quantity of every magnetically sorted T cell population. Genomic DNA was isolated from every sorted fraction and measured by UV absorbance on a Nanodrop 2000c. The CDR3 spans 14 residues, from the cysteine through the phenylalanine. Just CDR3 DNA is preserved here, 42 bases in frame from base 1. V ends up 3 bases short and J 4 bases short, with an unmatched junction base count of 6. Based on the germline V gene, the CDR1 and CDR2 sequences are SGHVS and FNYEAQ.

This receptor chain uses TRBV7-6 and TRBJ2-7, and TRBD2 aligns with 7 junction nucleotides. Sequencing used naive CD8+ T cells sorted from blood. The cell subset or site label of this sample denotes: CD45RA+CCR7+. The clonotype comes from a young man in good health. The nucleotide sequence is TGTGCCAGCAGCTTCGGCGGGAGAAGATACGAGCAGTACTTC. Its coded protein is CASSFGGRRYEQYF.